These 18 T cell receptor beta chains were all obtained from the same sample, sequenced in a study of shared clonotypes between healthy human individuals. CD8 cells regarded as naive lacked CD45RO, were positively chosen for CCR7, and omitted terminally differentiated effector memory CD45RA+ cells. Using immunoSEQ multiplex PCR, the repertoire was profiled, and TCRdb retains in-frame clones only, with some absent. The sample lists about 580,000 clones; 95% to 98% were seen once. Sequenced sample: naive CD8+ T cells sorted from blood. Receptors originate from a man younger than 40 in good health.

The chain uses TRBV6-1 and TRBJ2-2; D is possibly TRBD1 or TRBD2 (5 bases each). The CDR3 runs to 14 residues. V lost 2 bases to trimming and J lost 5 bases, with 9 bases between them. Germline values: CDR1 MNHNS, CDR2 SASEGT. CDR3 protein: CASSELGETGELFF. For the CDR3, the DNA is TGTGCCAGCAGTGAATTGGGGGAAACCGGGGAGCTGTTTTTT.

The chain is built from TRBV5-6 and TRBJ1-5; D gene unclear. Germline V CDR1 and CDR2: SGHDT, YYEEEE. The V and J ends lost 4 bases and 9 bases respectively, with 11 bases between them. The CDR3 consists of 12 residues. The CDR3 spells CASSLQSGPQHF. CDR3 sequence (DNA): TGTGCCAGCAGCCTACAGTCGGGGCCCCAGCATTTT.

This clone was detected once. The V call is TRBV27, the J call TRBJ2-7; D call uncertain. Deletions cut 5 bases from V and 4 bases from J, with 24 bases between. This CDR3 has 17 residues. CDR1 and CDR2 (germline): MNHEY, SMNVEV (reference sequence). The CDR3, as DNA: TGTGCCAGCAGTCATCAAAGTTTGCTCTCCGATGAGTACGAGCAGTACTTC. Protein product: CASSHQSLLSDEYEQYF.

This chain joins TRBV11-2 and TRBJ2-1; weak D call: TRBD2 (5 bases). V was trimmed by 4 bases and J by 10 bases, leaving 11 bases between them. The germline V gene encodes CDR1 SGHAT and CDR2 FQNNGV. CDR3 length: 12 residues. As DNA, the CDR3 is TGTGCCAGCAGCTCGATAGGAGGCGAGCAGTTCTTC. Protein product: CASSSIGGEQFF.

In nucleotides, the CDR3 is TGTGCCAGCAGCTTGTATTCGGGTCTAGCGGCACACGATGAGCAGTTCTTC. Protein product: CASSLYSGLAAHDEQFF. The chain carries TRBV5-4 and TRBJ2-1; 7 bases map to TRBD2. This CDR3 has 17 residues. Looked up from germline, CDR1 is SGHNT and CDR2 is YYREEE (reference sequence). V shed 1 base, J shed 8 bases, and the junction held 15 bases outside the gene matches.

This clone was recorded only once. This rearrangement joins TRBV19 to TRBJ2-3; D ambiguous. Trimming stripped 3 bases from V and 6 bases from J, with 13 bases between. CDR1 and CDR2 from the germline V gene are LNHDA and SQIVND (reference sequence). The CDR3 extends over 14 amino acids. The chain's CDR3 is CASSMLSPGDTQYF. In DNA, the CDR3 is TGTGCCAGTAGTATGCTCAGTCCTGGGGATACGCAGTATTTT.

The J gene is TRBJ1-2, the V gene TRBV7-9; D not resolved. The CDR3 runs to 12 residues. Trimming cost V 4 bases and J 7 bases, with 10 bases left between them. CDR1 is SEHNR, CDR2 FQNEAQ, per germline (reference sequence). CDR3 nucleotide sequence: TGTGCCAGCAGCTCGGCCCCCAGTGGCTACACCTTC. Translating gives CASSSAPSGYTF.

The rearrangement uses TRBV4-2 and TRBJ2-2; 9 nucleotides align to TRBD2. CDR1 and CDR2 from the germline V gene are LGHNA and YNFKEQ. J lost 0 bases, V lost 4 bases, and 3 bases had no gene match. The CDR3 consists of 16 residues. CDR3 protein: CASSLASGTNTGELFF. The CDR3 nucleotides are TGTGCCAGCAGCCTTGCTAGCGGGACGAACACCGGGGAGCTGTTTTTT.

CDR3 nucleotides: TGTGCCAGCAGTTTTGCCTTTAGCGGGGTAGACAATGAGCAGTTCTTC. Its protein product is CASSFAFSGVDNEQFF. V usage is TRBV27 and J usage is TRBJ2-1; 8 positions agree with TRBD2. CDR3 size: 16 residues. Germline CDR1 and CDR2: MNHEY and SMNVEV (reference sequence). Germline trimming cut 3 bases from V and 5 bases from J; bases unmatched to any gene: 9.

A note on this clone: The same CDR3 also results from other DNA sequences found in this sample. The chain is built from TRBV7-9 and TRBJ2-7, with D possibly TRBD1 on 5 matching bases. This CDR3 is 12 amino acids long. CDR1 SEHNR and CDR2 FQNEAQ come from the germline V gene (reference sequence). The ends were cut back, 2 bases at V and 4 bases at J, with 6 bases in the middle. DNA for the CDR3: TGTGCCAGCAGCTTACAGGGTTACGAGCAGTACTTC. Translated: CASSLQGYEQYF.

The V call is TRBV2, the J call TRBJ2-3, with 9 nucleotides matching TRBD2. The germline CDR1 and CDR2 sequences are SNHLY and FYNNEI. J lost 2 bases, V lost 0 bases, and 6 bases had no gene match. CDR3 length equals 17 residues. CDR3 amino acids: CASSEARPSGDTDTQYF. CDR3 coding DNA: TGTGCCAGCAGTGAAGCTCGCCCTAGCGGGGACACAGATACGCAGTATTTT.

Concerning this clone itself: Just one base apart from a much larger clone, this may be a read error. The chain joins TRBV7-9 to TRBJ2-3, with D uncertain. The CDR3 sequence is 11 residues long. V was shortened by 5 bases and J by 2 bases, with 2 bases between the two germline ends. CDR1 and CDR2 (germline): SEHNR, FQNEAQ (reference sequence). This CDR3 reads CASSITDTQYF. Written as DNA, the CDR3 is TGTGCCAGCAGCATCACAGATACGCAGTATTTT.

The CDR3 DNA follows: TGTGCCAGCAAGACACAGGGGTTCGGGGAGCTGTTTTTT. Its translation is CASKTQGFGELFF. This rearrangement joins TRBV19 to TRBJ2-2, with 7 positions matching TRBD1. This CDR3 has 13 residues. From germline, CDR1 is LNHDA and CDR2 SQIVND (reference sequence). V trimming: 9 bases; J trimming: 7 bases; junction bases outside the gene matches: 8. Combining the CDR3 with reference TRBV19 and TRBJ2-2 gives the whole variable domain DGGITQSPKYLFRKEGQNVTLSCEQNLNHDAMYWYRQDPGQGLRLIYYSQIVNDFQKGDIAEGYSVSREKKESFPLTVTSAQKNPTAFYLCASKTQGFGELFFGEGSRLTVL.

The V and J genes are TRBV4-3 and TRBJ2-7; D unclear. This CDR3 is 15 amino acids long. V was shortened by 3 bases and J by 3 bases, with 15 bases between the two germline ends. Germline V gives CDR1 LGHNA, CDR2 YSLEER. The CDR3 coding sequence is TGCGCCAGCAGCCATTTGAGGAGTAAGGACTACGAGCAGTACTTC. Protein product: CASSHLRSKDYEQYF.

The V gene is TRBV6-5, the J gene TRBJ2-7; tentatively, D is TRBD1 (6 bases). The V gene's germline CDR1 is MNHEY and CDR2 SVGAGI. Trimming cost V 5 bases and J 7 bases, with 15 bases left between them. The CDR3 has 13 residues. This chain's CDR3 is CASSLTGLKEQYF. The CDR3 nucleotides read TGTGCCAGCAGTCTGACAGGTTTGAAAGAGCAGTACTTC.

This clone was seen only once. V and J are TRBV4-1 and TRBJ1-1; D possibly corresponds to TRBD1 (6 bases). The germline gives CDR1 MGHRA, CDR2 YSYEKL. This CDR3 comprises 13 residues. Trimming pared 3 bases from V and 3 bases from J, leaving 8 bases between. CDR3 sequence: CASSQEGDTEAFF. DNA for the CDR3: TGCGCCAGCAGCCAGGAGGGGGACACTGAAGCTTTCTTT.

The J gene is TRBJ2-7, the V gene TRBV10-2; TRBD2 matches 8 bases. The V gene end was trimmed by 0 bases and the J gene end by 3 bases; junction bases not matched to a gene: 7. The CDR3 runs 16 residues. Per germline, CDR1 WSHSY and CDR2 SAAADI. The CDR3 protein is CASSESAGLVFYEQYF. In nucleotides, the CDR3 is TGCGCCAGCAGTGAGTCTGCGGGACTAGTCTTCTACGAGCAGTACTTC.

V usage is TRBV15 and J usage is TRBJ2-7, with TRBD1 as a possible D gene (6 bases). The CDR3 is 16 residues long. V was trimmed by 1 base and J by 3 bases, leaving 16 bases between them. The germline V gene has CDR1 LNHNV and CDR2 YYDKDF (reference sequence). The DNA for the CDR3 is TGTGCCACCAGCAGAGCTCTCGGACAGATTAACTACGAGCAGTACTTC. It specifies CATSRALGQINYEQYF.